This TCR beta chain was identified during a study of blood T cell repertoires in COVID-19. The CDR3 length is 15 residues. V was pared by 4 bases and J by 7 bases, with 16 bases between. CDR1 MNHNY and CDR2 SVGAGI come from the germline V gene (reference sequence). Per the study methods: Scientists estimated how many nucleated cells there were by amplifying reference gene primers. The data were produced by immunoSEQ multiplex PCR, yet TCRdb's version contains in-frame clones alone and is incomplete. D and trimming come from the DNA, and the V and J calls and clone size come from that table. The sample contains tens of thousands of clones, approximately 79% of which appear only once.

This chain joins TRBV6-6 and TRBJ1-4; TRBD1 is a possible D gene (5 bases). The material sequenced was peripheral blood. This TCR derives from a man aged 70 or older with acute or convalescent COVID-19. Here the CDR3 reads CASSSKTARGEKLFF. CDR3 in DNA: TGTGCCAGCAGTTCTAAGACAGCCCGAGGTGAAAAACTGTTTTTT.